The 26 T cell receptor beta chains reported below all come from one sample, sequenced in a study of T cells expressing NK-cell markers. TCRdb re-called the 5' RACE reads, yielding one record per CDR3 amino acid sequence without DNA. The record lists roughly 450,000 distinct CDR3 sequences, of which the ten most abundant hold about 1.5%. The sequenced sample consisted of blood T cells: a sorted CD56 or NKG2C T cell subset, CD4+ or CD8+ T cells, or bulk PBMC T cells (not recorded which). These receptors were obtained from a woman between 45 and 60 years old in good health.

The chain employs TRBV6-2 or TRBV6-3 and TRBJ2-7; the D call from TCRdb, TRBD2, cannot be confirmed without DNA. The CDR3 sequence is 15 residues long. Germline V CDR1 and CDR2: MNHEY, SVGEGT. The CDR3 protein is CASSSVRGLDYEQYF.

J is TRBJ2-3 and V is TRBV5-1; there is no DNA to check the TCRdb D call of TRBD2. There are 19 residues in the CDR3. CDR1 is SGHRS, CDR2 YFSETQ, per germline. The CDR3 region is CASSSGLAGGGVLRDTQYF.

This rearrangement joins TRBV5-1 to TRBJ2-1; TCRdb indicates TRBD2, and absent DNA this call remains unverified. Germline CDR1 reads SGHRS; CDR2 reads YFSETQ. The CDR3 totals 18 residues. CDR3 loop: CASSLGTSLSRPSTEQFF.

The V and J genes are TRBV7-9 and TRBJ2-4; TCRdb's D call, TRBD2, is unchecked because there is no DNA. Germline CDR1 and CDR2: SEHNR and FQNEAQ (reference sequence). The CDR3 is 16 amino acids. The chain's CDR3 is CASSSLAGGGANIQYF.

The chain employs TRBV4-2 and TRBJ2-1; the TRBD2 assignment by TCRdb is unverifiable without DNA. The CDR3 runs 16 residues. The germline CDR1 and CDR2 sequences are LGHNA and YNFKEQ. CDR3 region: CASSLTPAGTPNEQFF.

This chain connects TRBV29-1 to TRBJ1-2; no DNA is available, so the TRBD1 call from TCRdb remains unchecked. CDR1 and CDR2 (germline): SQVTM, ANQGSEA. The length of the CDR3 is 15 residues. The CDR3: CSVGRGEGAFVGYTF. Full variable domain (missing parts from reference TRBV29-1 and TRBJ1-2): SAVISQKPSRDICQRGTSLTIQCQVDSQVTMMFWYRQQPGQSLTLIATANQGSEATYESGFVIDKFPISRPNLTFSTLTVSNMSPEDSSIYLCSVGRGEGAFVGYTFGSGTRLTVV.

The V and J genes are TRBV28 and TRBJ2-1; the TCRdb call, TRBD1, lacks DNA for checking. The CDR3 consists of 15 residues. Germline CDR1 reads MDHEN; CDR2 reads SYDVKM. This chain's CDR3 is CATKTGTNTYNEQFF.

This chain uses TRBV24-1 with TRBJ1-5. CDR3 length equals 12 residues. CDR1 and CDR2 (germline): KGHDR, SFDVKD. The CDR3 protein is CATGEAAQPQHF.

The chain employs TRBV6-1 and TRBJ2-1; TCRdb calls TRBD1, which cannot be checked without DNA. CDR1 and CDR2 from the germline V gene are MNHNS and SASEGT. The CDR3 is 14 residues long. The CDR3 loop is CASSEGQGYNEQFF.

The chain links TRBV5-1 to TRBJ1-4; there is no DNA to check the TCRdb D call of TRBD1. The CDR3 runs 18 residues. Germline V lookup: CDR1 SGHRS, CDR2 YFSETQ. Here the CDR3 reads CASSPRLGQASVGEKLFF. Combining the CDR3 with reference TRBV5-1 and TRBJ1-4 gives the whole variable domain KAGVTQTPRYLIKTRGQQVTLSCSPISGHRSVSWYQQTPGQGLQFLFEYFSETQRNKGNFPGRFSGRQFSNSRSEMNVSTLELGDSALYLCASSPRLGQASVGEKLFFGSGTQLSVL.

The V call is TRBV21-1, the J call TRBJ2-2; TCRdb indicates TRBD2, and absent DNA this call remains unverified. TRBV21-1 is tagged as a pseudogene. The CDR3 contains 17 residues. The CDR3 loop reads CASGKCTGTSGTGELFF.

This chain connects TRBV12-3 or TRBV12-4 to TRBJ1-5; without DNA, the TCRdb call of TRBD1 cannot be checked. The CDR3 length is 14 residues. Here the CDR3 reads CASRRVGVRQPQHF.

The chain couples TRBV15 to TRBJ1-4; TCRdb indicates TRBD1, and absent DNA this call remains unverified. From germline, CDR1 is LNHNV and CDR2 YYDKDF (reference sequence). The CDR3 totals 15 residues. The CDR3 loop is CATSWGRDSDEKLFF.

This rearrangement joins TRBV3-1 to TRBJ1-2. The CDR3 runs to 15 residues. Per germline, CDR1 LGHDT and CDR2 YNNKEL (reference sequence). This CDR3 is CASSQSTVANYGYTF.

The gene calls are TRBV12-3 or TRBV12-4 and TRBJ2-3; lacking DNA, the TRBD1 call made by TCRdb goes unchecked. The CDR3 extends over 16 amino acids. This CDR3 is CASSLIPGSGTDTQYF.

V is TRBV19 and J is TRBJ1-1; TCRdb lists TRBD1, though no DNA is available to test this call. The CDR3 is 14 amino acids. Germline V gene sequence: CDR1 LNHDA, CDR2 SQIVND (reference sequence). CDR3: CASSPLGNLLEAFF.

The chain combines TRBV29-1 with TRBJ2-5; TCRdb's D call of TRBD1 is untestable without DNA. The CDR3 spans 13 residues. CDR1 and CDR2 (germline): SQVTM, ANQGSEA. The chain's CDR3 is CSAVSRGGETQYF.

J is TRBJ2-7 and V is TRBV18; TCRdb's D call, TRBD2, is unchecked because there is no DNA. In germline, CDR1 is KGHSH, CDR2 LQKENI. This CDR3 comprises 17 residues. The CDR3 sequence is CASSPLPPTSGGYEQYF.

The chain recombines TRBV20-1 with TRBJ2-1. Germline CDR1 and CDR2: DFQATT and SNEGSKA (reference sequence). The CDR3 loop spans 11 amino acids. The CDR3 protein is CSAMFGDEQFF.

CDR3 region: CSGVAGGVTDTQYF. The chain is built from TRBV20-1 and TRBJ2-3; TCRdb gives TRBD2 as the D gene, but with no DNA this cannot be confirmed. The germline V gene encodes CDR1 DFQATT and CDR2 SNEGSKA (reference sequence). This CDR3 region has 14 residues.

The chain carries TRBV6-5 and TRBJ1-2; TCRdb selects TRBD1, and the lack of DNA leaves this call unchecked. The CDR3 runs to 16 residues. Germline lookup yields CDR1 MNHEY and CDR2 SVGAGI. CDR3 loop: CASSRAGVGANYGYTF.

The rearrangement joins TRBV12-3 or TRBV12-4 to TRBJ2-3; with no DNA, the TCRdb D assignment of TRBD2 cannot be verified. The CDR3 is 15 residues long. The CDR3 region is CASRHSGRWKDTQYF.

V usage is TRBV5-1 and J usage is TRBJ2-5; TCRdb names TRBD1, which stays unverified in the absence of DNA. The germline gives CDR1 SGHRS, CDR2 YFSETQ. This CDR3 spans 16 amino acids. The CDR3 loop reads CASSAKGTGLQETQYF. The variable domain in full, completed from reference TRBV5-1 and TRBJ2-5, reads KAGVTQTPRYLIKTRGQQVTLSCSPISGHRSVSWYQQTPGQGLQFLFEYFSETQRNKGNFPGRFSGRQFSNSRSEMNVSTLELGDSALYLCASSAKGTGLQETQYFGPGTRLLVL.

The rearrangement links TRBV4-1 to TRBJ1-1. The CDR3 consists of 14 residues. Germline V gene lookup returns CDR1 MGHRA and CDR2 YSYEKL. The CDR3 reads CASSRLIRDTEAFF.

This sequence joins TRBV7-2 and TRBJ1-5; the D call from TCRdb, TRBD1, cannot be confirmed without DNA. The length of the CDR3 is 16 residues. Germline V gives CDR1 SGHTA, CDR2 FQGNSA. The chain's CDR3 is CASSPQWTGSNQPQHF.

V usage is TRBV12-3 or TRBV12-4 and J usage is TRBJ1-5. This CDR3 region has 14 residues. The CDR3 reads CASSFVQTRQPQHF.